This TCR beta chain was obtained from a study of T cells in Graves' hyperthyroidism and ophthalmopathy. General study results and limits: Most thyroid clonotypes expanded above 0.001 appeared in blood too.

Notes on this clonotype: Its antigen is currently unknown.

Using RNA transcripts as the source, TCR beta CDR3 regions were amplified. First-round RT-PCR targeting the TCR CDR3 was performed with the HTBI primer set. TCRdb used MiXCR to reprocess the multiplex PCR reads, holding one entry per CDR3 protein. The data hold around 340,000 distinct CDR3 sequences, with approximately 15% observed a single time. V lost 1 base and J 5 bases, leaving 7 bases between the germline ends. The CDR3 totals 13 residues. Per germline, CDR1 WSHSY and CDR2 SAAADI. The material sequenced was blood. The chain recombines TRBV10-2 with TRBJ2-3; D is unclear. The receptor was isolated from a man aged 30 to 39 with Graves' hyperthyroidism. CDR3 coding DNA: TGCGCCAGCAGTGAGTTGTTGGAAGATACGCAGTATTTT. This gives the protein CASSELLEDTQYF.